The present entry profiles one T cell receptor (beta chain) with its context. The antigen remains unidentified. The data belong to a study of T-cell memory formation after mild COVID-19. Across the whole study: Clusters were largely donor specific. General observations from the study: Clones which contracted sat mainly in CM and EM if CD4+, and in EMRA if CD8+. Cross-reactive memory appears to have joined, as suggested by some responding clones showing up in pre-infection memory.

Unmatched junction bases numbered 10, after V lost 5 bases and J lost 3 bases. CDR1 and CDR2 from the germline V gene are DFQATT and SNEGSKA (reference sequence). This CDR3 has 14 residues. TCRdb re-analysed the 5' RACE reads in MiXCR, keeping a single row per CDR3 protein. The table lists more than 200,000 distinct CDR3 sequences, about a sixth of them singletons. J is TRBJ2-7 and V is TRBV20-1; 7 positions match TRBD2. This sequence was found in a man between 18 and 29 years old who had mild COVID-19 (a few samples of this study predate the infection). Cell type and time point are not known. Sequenced: PBMCs or a T cell subset sorted from them (not recorded which). CDR3 in amino acids: CSAGGRVKNYEQYF. In DNA, the CDR3 is TGCAGTGCTGGGGGGAGGGTTAAGAACTACGAGCAGTACTTC.